This is a list of T cell receptor beta chains from one sample in a study of regulatory T cells in long-lasting Graves disease. Via MiXCR, TCRdb re-called the multiplex PCR reads, giving one row per CDR3 protein. The data show about 400,000 distinct CDR3 sequences, less than 25% seen once. Sequencing used peripheral blood mononuclear cells (PBMCs), obtained when the disease was refractory, from a patient treated with antithyroid drugs. All receptors derive from a female donor with Graves disease. The CDR3 runs from the conserved cysteine through the conserved F or W. The D gene is left open where the match is weak. Only part of the rows carry a size: once, few, many, or a class if the clone is expanded.

D gene	V gene	J gene	clone size	CDR3 protein	CDR3 DNA
NA	TRBV2	TRBJ1-1	many	CASRTKGVGFYEAFF	TGTGCCAGCAGGACCAAAGGGGTGGGATTTTATGAAGCTTTCTTT
TRBD2	TRBV19	TRBJ2-1	NA	CASSITSGYNEQFF	TGTGCCAGTAGTATAACTAGCGGGTACAATGAGCAGTTCTTC
TRBD1	TRBV19	TRBJ1-2	few	CASTLNRGRMGYTF	TGTGCCAGTACCTTGAACAGGGGACGTATGGGCTACACCTTC
TRBD1	TRBV27	TRBJ1-2	NA	CASRPGTGSYGYTF	TGTGCCAGCAGGCCCGGGACAGGGTCCTATGGCTACACCTTC
TRBD1	TRBV7-2	TRBJ2-3	NA	CASRQGARTDTQYF	TGTGCCAGCAGACAGGGGGCGCGCACAGATACGCAGTATTTT
NA	TRBV5-5	TRBJ2-7	NA	CASSLATSFYEQYF	TGCGCCAGCAGCTTAGCTACAAGTTTCTACGAGCAGTACTTC
NA	TRBV28	TRBJ2-2	few	CASSSPLVELFF	TGTGCCAGCAGTTCCCCGCTCGTGGAGCTGTTTTTT
TRBD1	TRBV4-3	TRBJ2-4	few	CASSQDTGVNIQYF	TGCGCCAGCAGCCAAGATACAGGGGTAAACATTCAGTACTTC
TRBD1	TRBV12-5	TRBJ2-1	few	CASGHGTAEQFF	TGTGCTAGTGGTCACGGGACAGCTGAGCAGTTCTTC
NA	TRBV27	TRBJ2-7	few	CASSFMEGGGLEQYF	TGTGCCAGCAGTTTTATGGAGGGGGGGGGGCTCGAGCAGTACTTC
NA	TRBV7-9	TRBJ2-5	many	CASSLAMGSLETQYF	TGTGCCAGCAGCTTAGCGATGGGGTCATTAGAGACCCAGTACTTC
NA	TRBV6-2/TRBV6-3	TRBJ2-7	NA	CASGLIESGEQYF	TGTGCCAGCGGTCTAATCGAGAGTGGCGAGCAGTACTTC
NA	TRBV28	TRBJ2-7	many	CASSDPDSFTYEQYF	TGTGCCAGCAGCGACCCGGACAGTTTCACCTACGAGCAGTACTTC
TRBD1	TRBV20-1	TRBJ2-7	NA	CSARDREQGRYEQYF	TGCAGTGCTAGAGATCGGGAACAGGGGCGTTACGAGCAGTACTTC
NA	TRBV5-1	TRBJ1-1	few	CASSLAGTNTEAFF	TGCGCCAGCAGCTTGGCCGGGACCAACACTGAAGCTTTCTTT
NA	TRBV11-2	TRBJ2-6	many	CASSFSGGIGANVLTF	TGTGCCAGCAGCTTTTCGGGCGGGATTGGGGCCAACGTCCTGACTTTC
NA	TRBV6-5	TRBJ1-6	NA	CASSFTGQDSPLHF	TGTGCCAGCAGTTTCACGGGACAAGATTCACCCCTCCACTTT
TRBD1	TRBV5-6	TRBJ1-2	NA	CASSLAGQDYGYTF	TGTGCCAGCAGCTTGGCGGGACAGGACTATGGCTACACCTTC
TRBD2	TRBV20-1	TRBJ2-5	NA	CSASNNGLAGGQVETQYF	TGCAGTGCTAGTAATAATGGGCTAGCGGGAGGCCAGGTGGAGACCCAGTACTTC
NA	TRBV7-2	TRBJ2-7	many	CASSPFVATYEQYF	TGTGCCAGCAGCCCCTTTGTTGCCACCTACGAGCAGTACTTC
TRBD1	TRBV4-3	TRBJ2-7	NA	CASSAGTAYVEQYF	TGCGCCAGCAGCGCCGGGACAGCCTACGTGGAGCAGTACTTC
NA	TRBV19	TRBJ2-2	NA	CASSKIGELFF	TGTGCCAGTAGCAAGATCGGGGAGCTGTTTTTT
TRBD1	TRBV19	TRBJ1-5	once	CATGQGLQPQHF	TGTGCCACCGGACAGGGACTTCAGCCCCAGCATTTT
NA	TRBV7-2	TRBJ1-2	few	CASSSTGSGYTF	TGTGCCAGCAGCTCTACAGGGAGCGGCTACACCTTC
TRBD1	TRBV28	TRBJ1-5	many	CASSPTTGVSNQPQHF	TGTGCCAGCAGCCCTACGACAGGGGTTAGCAATCAGCCCCAGCATTTT
NA	TRBV24-1	TRBJ2-2	NA	CATSDGGTINGELFF	TGTGCCACCAGTGATGGGGGGACCATAAACGGGGAGCTGTTTTTT
NA	TRBV12-3/TRBV12-4	TRBJ1-3	few	CASSRTQGNTIYF	TGTGCCAGCAGTAGGACCCAAGGAAACACCATATATTTT
NA	TRBV7-3	TRBJ2-2	once	CASSLSLLGTGELFF	TGTGCCAGCAGCTTGTCCCTCCTAGGGACCGGGGAGCTGTTTTTT
NA	TRBV14	TRBJ2-7	few	CASSQEITSSSYEQYF	TGTGCCAGCAGCCAAGAAATTACGTCGAGCTCCTACGAGCAGTACTTC
NA	TRBV20-1	TRBJ2-7	NA	CSARDHGQLTERQYF	TGCAGTGCTAGAGATCATGGGCAGTTGACCGAGCGGCAGTACTTC
NA	TRBV19	TRBJ2-2	NA	CASSIGAVTNTGELFF	TGTGCCAGTAGTATCGGAGCGGTGACGAACACCGGGGAGCTGTTTTTT
TRBD2	TRBV10-3	TRBJ2-7	NA	CAIRALSGRGDEQYF	TGTGCCATCAGGGCGTTGAGCGGGAGAGGAGACGAGCAGTACTTC
TRBD2	TRBV20-1	TRBJ2-7	NA	CSVPTSGSYEQYF	TGCAGTGTCCCGACTAGCGGGAGTTACGAGCAGTACTTC
NA	TRBV29-1	TRBJ2-5	NA	CSVFQETQYF	TGCAGCGTGTTCCAAGAGACCCAGTACTTC
NA	TRBV24-1	TRBJ2-7	many	CATSVAGSYEQYF	TGTGCCACCAGTGTGGCCGGGAGCTACGAGCAGTACTTC
TRBD2	TRBV3-1	TRBJ2-7	NA	CASSQEGLAGGEQYF	TGTGCCAGCAGCCAAGAGGGACTAGCGGGAGGCGAGCAGTACTTC
NA	TRBV27	TRBJ2-7	many	CASSLSGTPPIREQYF	TGTGCCAGCAGTTTATCCGGGACTCCGCCGATTCGTGAGCAGTACTTC